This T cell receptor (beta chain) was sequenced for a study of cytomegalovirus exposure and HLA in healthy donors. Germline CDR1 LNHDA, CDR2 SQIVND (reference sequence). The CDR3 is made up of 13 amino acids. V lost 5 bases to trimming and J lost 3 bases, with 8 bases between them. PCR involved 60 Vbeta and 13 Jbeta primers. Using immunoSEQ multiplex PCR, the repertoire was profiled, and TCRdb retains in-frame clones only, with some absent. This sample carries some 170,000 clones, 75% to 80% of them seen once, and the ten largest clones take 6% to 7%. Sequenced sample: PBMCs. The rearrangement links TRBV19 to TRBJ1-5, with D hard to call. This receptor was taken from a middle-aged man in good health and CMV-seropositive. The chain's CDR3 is CASSGQFNQPQHF. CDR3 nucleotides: TGTGCCAGTAGTGGGCAGTTCAATCAGCCCCAGCATTTT.